One sample yielded the 27 T cell receptor beta chains listed below, sequenced in a study of T-cell reconstitution after alpha-beta-depleted transplantation in children. Unique molecular identifiers tagged the TCRbeta library. TCRdb called the PCR reads again in MiXCR, with one record for every CDR3 protein. The repertoire holds around 230,000 distinct CDR3 sequences, with 17% as singletons. The specimen was PBMCs, mostly from graft donor cells, collected 360 days after TCRalphabeta/CD19-depleted stem cell transplant. Source of these receptors: a male patient between 2 and 10 years old who had a stem cell transplant for acute lymphoblastic leukemia, so the T cells may come from the graft donor.

Only a few counts were recorded for this clonotype. The chain joins TRBV20-1 to TRBJ2-7, with 12 bases lining up with TRBD1. With 1 base clipped from V and 4 bases from J, the junction kept 2 bases outside the gene matches. Germline values: CDR1 DFQATT, CDR2 SNEGSKA (reference sequence). CDR3 length: 14 amino acids. The CDR3 here is CSARGDRGLYEQYF. The CDR3 nucleotides are TGCAGTGCTAGAGGGGACAGGGGGCTATACGAGCAGTACTTC.

This clonotype was found many times. The chain uses TRBV5-1 and TRBJ2-2; TRBD1 matches 7 bases. Germline V lookup: CDR1 SGHRS, CDR2 YFSETQ. This CDR3 is built from 15 residues. The V segment lost 4 bases and the J segment 2 bases; nucleotides outside the gene matches: 5. CDR3 protein: CASSAGTVNTGELFF. CDR3 bases: TGCGCCAGCAGCGCCGGGACAGTAAACACCGGGGAGCTGTTTTTT.

Many counts were recorded for this clonotype. This rearrangement joins TRBV6-5 to TRBJ2-7, with TRBD2 matching 9 bases. Trimming at V came to 7 bases and at J to 3 bases, leaving 7 bases not matched to a gene. The CDR3 totals 14 residues. Germline V gene sequence: CDR1 MNHEY, CDR2 SVGAGI. The CDR3 is CASNPSSGDYEQYF. CDR3 coding DNA: TGTGCCAGCAATCCGTCTAGCGGGGACTACGAGCAGTACTTC.

This clonotype was seen a few times. In nucleotides, the CDR3 is TGTGCCAGCAGCTTCGGGGTGGGTAATGAGCAGTTCTTC. Its translation: CASSFGVGNEQFF. The chain employs TRBV7-8 and TRBJ2-1, with a tentative D call TRBD2 (5 bases). This CDR3 comprises 13 residues. The germline V gene encodes CDR1 SGHVS and CDR2 FQNEAQ. The germline V and J ends were trimmed by 3 bases and 7 bases, with 10 bases remaining between them.

This clonotype turned up a few times. The V and J genes are TRBV7-2 and TRBJ2-1, with 8 nucleotides matching TRBD2. The CDR3 contains 15 residues. Per the germline V gene, CDR1 is SGHTA and CDR2 is FQGNSA. V lost 8 bases, J lost 0 bases, and 6 bases stayed unmatched. The CDR3 here is CASSTSGRSYNEQFF. The CDR3, as DNA: TGTGCCAGCTCAACTAGCGGTCGCTCCTACAATGAGCAGTTCTTC.

This clonotype showed up just a few times. The chain joins TRBV9 to TRBJ2-1; 9 bases map to TRBD2. The germline CDR1 and CDR2 sequences are SGDLS and YYNGEE. The CDR3 sequence is 17 residues long. V trimming: 4 bases; J trimming: 4 bases; junction bases outside the gene matches: 12. The CDR3 DNA sequence: TGTGCCAGCAGCCCCGGGGAACTAGCGGGCGATTACAATGAGCAGTTCTTC. Encoded protein: CASSPGELAGDYNEQFF.

This clonotype was counted between two and nine times. The chain carries TRBV5-5 and TRBJ1-5; 9 nucleotides line up with TRBD1. V dropped 4 bases and J dropped 3; count of bases not matched to a gene: 5. The CDR3 contains 15 residues. Germline V gives CDR1 SGHKS, CDR2 YYEKEE (reference sequence). The CDR3 coding sequence is TGTGCCAGCAGCCTAACAGGGGGCTACAATCAGCCCCAGCATTTT. It codes for CASSLTGGYNQPQHF.

This clonotype has only a few counts. The rearrangement joins TRBV25-1 to TRBJ1-1, with D possibly being TRBD1 (6 bases). CDR3 length: 14 residues. V was shortened by 6 bases and J by 2 bases, with 13 bases between the two germline ends. The V gene's germline CDR1 is MGHDK and CDR2 SYGVNS. CDR3 protein: CASSQNRDNTEAFF. CDR3 nucleotides: TGTGCCAGCAGCCAAAACAGGGACAACACTGAAGCTTTCTTT.

This clonotype was recorded only once. The chain employs TRBV6-5 and TRBJ2-5; TRBD2 agrees at 7 bases. CDR1 is MNHEY, CDR2 SVGAGI, per germline. V trimming: 2 bases; J trimming: 5 bases; junction bases outside the gene matches: 8. The CDR3 runs 15 residues. The CDR3 sequence is CASSYADGGGETQYF. The CDR3 nucleotides are TGTGCCAGCAGTTACGCGGACGGGGGAGGGGAGACCCAGTACTTC.

This chain joins TRBV3-1 and TRBJ1-1; TRBD1 is a possible D gene (6 bases). V lost 1 base and J lost 12, with 18 bases in between. The CDR3 sequence is 14 residues long. Germline CDR1 and CDR2: LGHDT and YNNKEL (reference sequence). CDR3 sequence: CASSQVAGARESFF. In nucleotides, the CDR3 is TGTGCCAGCAGCCAAGTCGCGGGGGCTCGAGAATCTTTCTTT.

The J gene is TRBJ2-1, the V gene TRBV12-3 or TRBV12-4; weak D call: TRBD2 (5 bases). Deletions cut 7 bases from V and 7 bases from J, with 17 bases between. This CDR3 is built from 14 residues. DNA of the CDR3: TGTGCCAGCACTCTCACCGGGGAAGGGAATGAGCAGTTCTTC. As protein: CASTLTGEGNEQFF.

This clonotype has more than one count but fewer than ten. This chain links TRBV2 with TRBJ1-5; no clear D gene. CDR1 is SNHLY and CDR2 is FYNNEI in the germline V gene. This CDR3 has 13 residues. V lost 6 bases and J 2 bases, leaving 8 bases between the germline ends. The CDR3 sequence is CASSVRGNQPQHF. The CDR3 DNA reads as TGTGCCAGCAGCGTGAGGGGCAATCAGCCCCAGCATTTT.

The chain has TRBV20-1 and TRBJ2-7; no clear D. This CDR3 region has 13 residues. V lost 6 bases and J 2 bases, leaving 14 bases between the germline ends. Per germline, CDR1 DFQATT and CDR2 SNEGSKA (reference sequence). CDR3 nucleotides: TGCAGTGCCCAAGAAAACGGCGCCTACGAGCAGTACTTC. It is translated as CSAQENGAYEQYF.

The chain combines TRBV27 with TRBJ1-2, with 7 positions matching TRBD1. Germline assignment: CDR1 MNHEY and CDR2 SMNVEV (reference sequence). CDR3 length: 14 residues. V was pared by 3 bases and J by 4 bases, with 5 bases of the junction left unmatched. Here the CDR3 reads CASSFGAGGYGYTF. The CDR3 bases are TGTGCCAGCAGTTTCGGAGCAGGGGGCTATGGCTACACCTTC.

J is TRBJ2-3 and V is TRBV10-3, with D hard to call. Germline CDR1 and CDR2: ENHRY and SYGVKD. This CDR3 is built from 13 residues. Between the trimmed V and J ends, which lost 3 bases and 6 bases, there was a span of 10 bases. The CDR3 loop reads CAISENLGDTQYF. In nucleotides, the CDR3 is TGTGCCATCAGTGAAAATCTCGGGGATACGCAGTATTTT.

The sample holds a few counts of this clonotype. The chain links TRBV4-2 to TRBJ2-2; no firm D call. CDR3 length: 11 amino acids. The germline V and J ends were trimmed by 4 bases and 6 bases, with 3 bases remaining between them. Germline V gene lookup returns CDR1 LGHNA and CDR2 YNFKEQ. The CDR3 sequence is CASSPPGELFF. CDR3 nucleotides: TGTGCCAGCAGCCCCCCCGGGGAGCTGTTTTTT.

This clonotype has ten or more counts. This rearrangement joins TRBV29-1 to TRBJ2-1; D perhaps matches TRBD1 (6 bases). CDR1 is SQVTM, CDR2 ANQGSEA, per germline. The CDR3 sequence is 13 residues long. V lost 7 bases and J 4 bases, leaving 14 bases between the germline ends. Here the CDR3 DNA reads TGCAGCGCAGGACAGTTTGGATACAATGAGCAGTTCTTC. This encodes CSAGQFGYNEQFF.

This clonotype came up a few times. This chain connects TRBV4-2 to TRBJ2-7; a weak D match, TRBD2 (6 bases). This CDR3 has 15 amino acids. V lost 0 bases and J lost 1, with 10 bases in between. Germline V gene data show CDR1 as LGHNA and CDR2 as YNFKEQ. The CDR3 sequence is CASSQDTGESYEQYF. As DNA, the CDR3 is TGTGCCAGCAGCCAAGACACGGGGGAGTCCTACGAGCAGTACTTC.

The chain recombines TRBV11-2 with TRBJ2-1, with D perhaps given as TRBD1 or TRBD2 (5 bases each). Germline V CDR1 and CDR2: SGHAT, FQNNGV. This CDR3 region has 14 residues. V lost 3 bases to trimming and J lost 9 bases, with 15 bases between them. The DNA of the CDR3 is TGTGCCAGCAGCTTTCGTGGGGGTAATGCTGAGCAGTTCTTC. It encodes CASSFRGGNAEQFF.

This clonotype has just a few counts. DNA of the CDR3: TGCAGCGGAGCAACGAGCTCCTACAATGAGCAGTTCTTC. Residues: CSGATSSYNEQFF. V usage is TRBV29-1 and J usage is TRBJ2-1; D is unresolved. Looked up from germline, CDR1 is SQVTM and CDR2 is ANQGSEA. The CDR3 is 13 residues long. The V gene lost 7 bases and the J gene lost 0 bases, with 10 bases spanning the gap.

The rearrangement links TRBV6-1 to TRBJ2-1; 7 bases map to TRBD1. Germline CDR1 and CDR2: MNHNS and SASEGT. V lost 7 bases, J lost 5 bases, and 8 bases stayed unmatched. The CDR3 is 14 amino acids. CDR3 residues: CASNWDSLNNEQFF. In nucleotides, the CDR3 is TGTGCCAGCAATTGGGACAGTCTAAACAATGAGCAGTTCTTC.

This clonotype was seen more than once but under ten times. The chain employs TRBV14 and TRBJ1-1; D is perhaps TRBD1 (5 bases). Looked up from germline, CDR1 is SGHDN and CDR2 is FVKESK. CDR3 length: 15 amino acids. Trimming removed 2 bases from V and 3 bases from J, with 13 bases in between. The CDR3 DNA sequence: TGTGCCAGCAGCCAAACAGGCCTCGGGGACACTGAAGCTTTCTTT. This codes for CASSQTGLGDTEAFF.

The gene calls are TRBV9 and TRBJ1-4; 7 nucleotides align to TRBD1. The CDR3 extends over 14 amino acids. CDR1 and CDR2 (germline): SGDLS, YYNGEE. Germline trimming cut 4 bases from V and 8 bases from J; bases unmatched to any gene: 8. The CDR3 loop reads CASSPERGREKLFF. The CDR3 DNA reads as TGTGCCAGCAGCCCGGAAAGGGGGCGGGAAAAACTGTTTTTT.

There are a few counts of this clonotype. The chain is built from TRBV20-1 and TRBJ1-2; 8 bases agree with TRBD1. Germline trimming cut 6 bases from V and 6 bases from J; bases unmatched to any gene: 6. Germline V gene lookup returns CDR1 DFQATT and CDR2 SNEGSKA (reference sequence). The CDR3 covers 12 residues. The CDR3 DNA reads TGCAGTGCCCGCGACAGGGGACATGGCTACACCTTC. Amino acids: CSARDRGHGYTF.

In this sample, this clonotype turned up a few times. The chain carries TRBV7-2 and TRBJ2-7, with TRBD2 matching over 11 bases. CDR1 and CDR2 from the germline V gene are SGHTA and FQGNSA. V shed 4 bases, J shed 0 bases, and the junction held 8 bases outside the gene matches. CDR3 length equals 17 residues. CDR3 loop: CASSYASGGFNSYEQYF. CDR3 sequence (DNA): TGTGCCAGCAGCTACGCTAGCGGGGGGTTTAACTCCTACGAGCAGTACTTC. The full variable domain, in which reference TRBV7-2 and TRBJ2-7 provide the parts outside the CDR3, is GAGVSQSPSNKVTEKGKDVELRCDPISGHTALYWYRQSLGQGLEFLIYFQGNSAPDKSGLPSDRFSAERTGGSVSTLTIQRTQQEDSAVYLCASSYASGGFNSYEQYFGPGTRLTVT.

This clonotype occurred a few times. The V and J genes are TRBV11-2 and TRBJ1-1; no definite D call. The V and J ends lost 5 bases and 1 base respectively, with 8 bases between them. This CDR3 spans 13 amino acids. From germline, CDR1 is SGHAT and CDR2 FQNNGV. The CDR3 region is CASSTRGNTEAFF. As DNA, the CDR3 is TGTGCCAGCAGCACCAGAGGGAACACTGAAGCTTTCTTT.

This clonotype was detected only a few times. The chain joins TRBV28 to TRBJ1-5; the D gene is possibly TRBD1 (6 bases). The CDR3 loop spans 14 amino acids. Per germline, CDR1 MDHEN and CDR2 SYDVKM. Trimming stripped 8 bases from V and 5 bases from J, with 16 bases between. The CDR3 nucleotides are TGTGCCAGCGGCGCCCCGGGGGCCTATCAGCCCCAGCATTTT. Translation gives CASGAPGAYQPQHF.